This T cell receptor beta chain was observed in a study of blood T cell repertoires in COVID-19. About the research overall: Samples of COVID-19 (acute and convalescent) were obtained from the United States, Italy and Spain. The cDNA or gDNA used as material had been derived from T cells, B-cell-depleted T cells, or PBMCs.

As handled by the study authors: It was from reference gene primer amplification that nucleated cell counts were estimated. TCRdb keeps only in-frame clones here, not all; method: immunoSEQ multiplex PCR. The V and J calls and clone size were taken over from that table, and D and trimming were inferred from the DNA. The sample carries roughly 60,000 clones, roughly 85% recorded once. Looked up from germline, CDR1 is LNHDA and CDR2 is SQIVND (reference sequence). The V and J ends lost 5 bases and 0 bases respectively, with 9 bases between them. The length of the CDR3 is 14 residues. The sequence was obtained from a man aged 40-55 years with acute or convalescent COVID-19. Source material: peripheral blood. The chain is built from TRBV19 and TRBJ2-3; D is undetermined. The CDR3 here is CASSLTTSTDTQYF. Written as DNA, the CDR3 is TGTGCCAGTAGTTTGACAACTAGCACAGATACGCAGTATTTT.